A selection of T cell receptor beta chains follows, all from one sample in a study of Ad26.COV2.S vaccination and SARS-CoV-2 variants. Data came from immunoSEQ multiplex PCR; TCRdb stores just in-frame clones and leaves some out. This sample has around 250,000 clones, with roughly 89% found just once. This sample comprised peripheral blood, obtained in a trial of Ad26.COV2.S vaccine versus placebo. All receptors derive from a person aged 18-65 years who received the Ad26.COV2.S COVID-19 vaccine or a placebo. Both conserved end residues are part of each CDR3. A D gene is named only where the DNA matches it firmly. Rows give clone size only sometimes, using once, few, many, or a class for an expanded clone.

J	D	V	size	CDR3	DNA
TRBJ1-6	NA	TRBV5-4	few	CASSLEREGSPLHF	TGTGCCAGCAGCTTGGAAAGGGAAGGATCACCCCTCCACTTT
TRBJ1-5	TRBD1	TRBV4-1	NA	CASSRGLQGAMNQPQHF	TGCGCCAGCAGCAGGGGTTTACAGGGGGCAATGAATCAGCCCCAGCATTTT
TRBJ2-1	TRBD2	TRBV6-5	few	CASSYPGTSGNNEQFF	TGTGCCAGCAGTTACCCCGGGACTAGCGGAAACAATGAGCAGTTCTTC
TRBJ2-2	NA	TRBV4-2	few	CASSQDFRTLTGELFF	TGTGCCAGCAGCCAAGATTTCAGGACGCTCACCGGGGAGCTGTTTTTT
TRBJ2-5	NA	TRBV2	few	CASSEANQGLETQYF	TGTGCCAGCAGTGAAGCAAATCAGGGGTTGGAGACCCAGTACTTC
TRBJ2-2	NA	TRBV3-1/TRBV3-2	NA	CASRDTGELFF	TGTGCGTCCCGGGACACCGGGGAGCTGTTTTTT
TRBJ1-1	NA	TRBV6-5	NA	CASSRGQNTEAFF	TGTGCCAGTTCCAGGGGTCAGAACACTGAAGCTTTCTTT
TRBJ1-1	TRBD1	TRBV6-6	NA	CASSPAPGQGSTEAFF	TGTGCCAGCAGTCCTGCCCCTGGACAGGGGAGCACTGAAGCTTTCTTT
TRBJ1-2	TRBD1	TRBV2	once	CASSEGTGGNYGYTF	TGTGCCAGCAGTGAAGGGACAGGGGGCAACTATGGCTACACCTTC
TRBJ1-6	TRBD1	TRBV18	NA	CASSPGGTGSSYNSPLHF	TGTGCCAGCTCACCGGGCGGGACAGGGAGCTCCTATAATTCACCCCTCCACTTT
TRBJ1-2	NA	TRBV9	NA	CASSVGQLPNYGYTF	TGTGCCAGCAGCGTAGGACAGCTACCTAACTATGGCTACACCTTC
TRBJ2-5	NA	TRBV5-6	NA	CASNLPPQETQYF	TGTGCCAGCAACCTACCGCCTCAAGAGACCCAGTACTTC
TRBJ1-4	TRBD1	TRBV27	NA	CASSKRDRVTNEKLFF	TGTGCCAGCAGTAAACGGGACAGGGTTACTAATGAAAAACTGTTTTTT
TRBJ2-1	TRBD2	TRBV5-1	NA	CASSPGLVYNEQFF	TGCGCCAGCAGCCCGGGACTAGTATACAATGAGCAGTTCTTC
TRBJ2-1	TRBD2	TRBV6-4	few	CASSDSAGGNNEQFF	TGTGCCAGCAGTGACTCAGCGGGAGGGAACAATGAGCAGTTCTTC
TRBJ1-6	TRBD1	TRBV27	NA	CASTPTRGTAFNSPLHF	TGTGCCAGCACCCCAACCCGCGGGACAGCCTTTAATTCACCCCTCCACTTT
TRBJ1-2	NA	TRBV6-2/TRBV6-3	few	CASSLGANGYTF	TGTGCCAGCAGTTTAGGGGCGAATGGCTACACCTTC
TRBJ2-2	NA	TRBV7-9	NA	CATSADPLAGELFF	TGTGCCACCTCAGCTGATCCTCTTGCGGGGGAGCTGTTTTTT
TRBJ1-2	NA	TRBV18	NA	CASSQGAYGYTF	TGTGCCAGCTCACAGGGAGCCTATGGCTACACCTTC
TRBJ1-5	NA	TRBV6-2/TRBV6-3	few	CASSYRGGENQPQHF	TGTGCCAGCAGTTATCGGGGGGGCGAGAATCAGCCCCAGCATTTT
TRBJ2-2	NA	TRBV29-1	NA	CSVEDSYAGELFF	TGCAGCGTTGAAGACAGTTACGCCGGGGAGCTGTTTTTT
TRBJ1-4	NA	TRBV5-5	NA	CASSLVGSGLNEKLFF	TGTGCCAGCAGCTTGGTGGGTTCAGGGTTAAATGAAAAACTGTTTTTT
TRBJ1-3	TRBD1	TRBV11-2	NA	CASSTGGRQGARGNTIYF	TGTGCCAGCAGCACTGGGGGCCGTCAGGGGGCGCGCGGAAACACCATATATTTT
TRBJ2-1	TRBD1	TRBV7-3	NA	CASSLRQGRINEQFF	TGTGCCAGCAGCTTAAGACAGGGGAGGATTAATGAGCAGTTCTTC
TRBJ2-1	TRBD2	TRBV7-6	NA	CASSLLPGLGNEQFF	TGTGCCAGCAGCTTACTTCCGGGACTAGGCAATGAGCAGTTCTTC
TRBJ1-5	TRBD1	TRBV18	NA	CASSPLSLGTGRNQPQHF	TGTGCCAGCTCACCACTCTCGCTCGGGACAGGGAGGAATCAGCCCCAGCATTTT
TRBJ2-4	NA	TRBV29-1	few	CSVEEEIQYF	TGCAGCGTGGAGGAGGAGATTCAGTACTTC
TRBJ1-5	TRBD1	TRBV6-2/TRBV6-3	NA	CASSLKGQVNQPQHF	TGTGCCAGCAGTCTAAAGGGACAGGTCAATCAGCCCCAGCATTTT
TRBJ2-7	TRBD2	TRBV25-1	NA	CASTLGRGGYEQYF	TGTGCCAGCACCCTCGGGCGGGGGGGCTACGAGCAGTACTTC
TRBJ1-2	TRBD1	TRBV6-1	NA	CASSRDRGGTYGYTF	TGTGCCAGCAGCCGGGACAGGGGAGGCACCTATGGCTACACCTTC
TRBJ2-7	NA	TRBV2	NA	CASRDESGASYEQYF	TGTGCCAGCAGGGACGAGTCGGGAGCCTCCTACGAGCAGTACTTC
TRBJ1-3	NA	TRBV10-3	NA	CAISGVPGPVAGNTIYF	TGTGCCATCAGTGGGGTCCCGGGACCGGTGGCTGGAAACACCATATATTTT
TRBJ1-2	TRBD1	TRBV30	NA	CACRTGNYGYTF	TGTGCCTGCCGGACAGGGAACTATGGCTACACCTTC
TRBJ1-1	NA	TRBV10-3	NA	CAIREAVNTEAFF	TGTGCCATTAGGGAGGCCGTGAACACTGAAGCTTTCTTT
TRBJ1-2	NA	TRBV29-1	NA	CSVEEVGPYGYTF	TGCAGCGTTGAGGAGGTAGGGCCCTATGGCTACACCTTC
TRBJ1-1	NA	TRBV9	NA	CASSPYSRGAHTEAFF	TGTGCCAGCAGCCCTTATAGCCGGGGGGCTCACACTGAAGCTTTCTTT